Described below is a single TCR beta chain sequence and its context. Its antigen remains undetermined. No per-base quality is available; no much larger clone lies one base away. These data come from a study of T-cell reconstitution after alpha-beta-depleted transplantation in children (dated by TCRdb to 2016 to 2017). Background for the entire study: T-cell immune reconstitution after TCRalphabeta/CD19-depleted allogeneic hematopoietic cell transplantation in children was quantitatively tracked in the study by means of TCR repertoire profiling.

The paper as a whole reports these results and caveats: Apparently early alphabetaT-cell count recovery about two months after transplant reportedly relied on only several hundred rapidly expanded clones derived from non-depleted graft cells. The high TCRbeta diversity at day 60 in some patients was ascribed to recipient T cells and intrathymic progenitors that had survived conditioning. Hyperexpanded clone frequencies declined over subsequent months; after one year, T-cell counts and TCRbeta diversity were mostly attributed to newly produced T cells.

The library was prepared using PCR. The instrument was an Illumina HiSeq 2500. To normalize quantification of the TCRbeta repertoire, the TCR libraries were built with molecular barcoding that relied on unique molecular identifiers. The raw public data were reprocessed by TCRdb itself: fastp quality trimming at Q25, MiXCR clonotype calling, in-frame beta chains only. Rows matching on CDR3 protein sequence are summarized as one entry with the most common DNA and genes. The sample has 450,000 to 600,000 distinct CDR3 sequences on record, under 12% of them singletons. The ten largest make up about 2.1% of the sample. The CDR3 runs 14 amino acids, cysteine and phenylalanine included. Of all the DNA, just the CDR3 is kept, 42 bases in frame from base 1. The sample's treatment or condition, from its label and the paper: allogeneic hematopoietic cell transplantation with graft depleted of TCRalphabeta T cells and CD19 B cells. Transplant recipients were children who received TCRalphabeta/CD19-depleted allogeneic hematopoietic cell grafts.

The sequenced sample was PBMCs, obtained before TCRalphabeta/CD19-depleted stem cell transplant. The chain was built from TRBV21-1 and TRBJ1-6. TRBV21-1 is marked as a pseudogene. This TCR came from a child aged 2 to 9 with inherited bone marrow failure, due to receive a stem cell transplant. The DNA sequence reads TGTGCCAGCAGCAAAAGGTTGGCGAATTCACCCCTCCACTTT. Its coded protein is CASSKRLANSPLHF.